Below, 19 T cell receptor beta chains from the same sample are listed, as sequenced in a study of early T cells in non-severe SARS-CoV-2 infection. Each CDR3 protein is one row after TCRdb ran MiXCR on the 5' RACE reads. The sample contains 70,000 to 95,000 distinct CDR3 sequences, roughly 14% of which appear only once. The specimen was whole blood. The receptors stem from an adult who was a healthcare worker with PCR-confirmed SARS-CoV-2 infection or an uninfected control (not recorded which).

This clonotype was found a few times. The CDR3 DNA is TGTGCCAGCAGCCAAGATCACCCCGTATTAAGGGGGAATGGTGGAAACACCATATATTTT. It is translated as CASSQDHPVLRGNGGNTIYF. V usage is TRBV3-1 and J usage is TRBJ1-3; tentatively, D is TRBD1 (6 bases). Trimming shortened V by 0 bases and J by 3 bases, and 24 bases separated the two germline ends. This CDR3 spans 20 amino acids. The germline V gene encodes CDR1 LGHDT and CDR2 YNNKEL (reference sequence).

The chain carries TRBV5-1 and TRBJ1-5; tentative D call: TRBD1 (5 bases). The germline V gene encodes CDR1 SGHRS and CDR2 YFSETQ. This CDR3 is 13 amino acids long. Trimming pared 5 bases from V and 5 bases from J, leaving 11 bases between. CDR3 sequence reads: CASRGRDDQPQHF. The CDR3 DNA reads TGCGCCAGCAGGGGCAGGGATGATCAGCCCCAGCATTTT.

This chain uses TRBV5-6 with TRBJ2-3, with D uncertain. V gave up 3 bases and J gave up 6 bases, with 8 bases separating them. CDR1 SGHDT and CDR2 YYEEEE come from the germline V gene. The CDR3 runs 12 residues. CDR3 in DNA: TGTGCCAGCAGCTCCTTGGGGGATACGCAGTATTTT. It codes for CASSSLGDTQYF.

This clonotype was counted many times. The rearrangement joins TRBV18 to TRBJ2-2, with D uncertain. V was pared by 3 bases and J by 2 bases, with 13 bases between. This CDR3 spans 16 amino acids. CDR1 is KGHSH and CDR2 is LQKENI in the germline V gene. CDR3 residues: CASSPRPPLNTGELFF. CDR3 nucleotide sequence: TGTGCCAGCTCACCCAGACCTCCCCTAAACACCGGGGAGCTGTTTTTT.

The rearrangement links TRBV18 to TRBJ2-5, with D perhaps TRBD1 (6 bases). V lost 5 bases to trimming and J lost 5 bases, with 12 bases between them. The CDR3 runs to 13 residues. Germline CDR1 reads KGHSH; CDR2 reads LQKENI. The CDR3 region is CASSFQGMETQYF. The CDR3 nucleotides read TGTGCCAGCTCATTCCAGGGGATGGAGACCCAGTACTTC.

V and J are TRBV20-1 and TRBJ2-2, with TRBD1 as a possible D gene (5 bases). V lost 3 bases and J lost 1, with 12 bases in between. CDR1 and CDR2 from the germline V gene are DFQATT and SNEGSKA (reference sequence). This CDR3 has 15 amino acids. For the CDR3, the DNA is TGCAGTGCTAGCCCCTTGGGGCAGAACACCGGGGAGCTGTTTTTT. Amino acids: CSASPLGQNTGELFF.

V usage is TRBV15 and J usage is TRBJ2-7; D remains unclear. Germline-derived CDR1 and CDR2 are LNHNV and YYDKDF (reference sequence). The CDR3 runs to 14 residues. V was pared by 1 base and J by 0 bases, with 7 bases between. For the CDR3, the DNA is TGTGCCACCAGCAGAGCTCTGAGCTCCTACGAGCAGTACGTC. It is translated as CATSRALSSYEQYV.

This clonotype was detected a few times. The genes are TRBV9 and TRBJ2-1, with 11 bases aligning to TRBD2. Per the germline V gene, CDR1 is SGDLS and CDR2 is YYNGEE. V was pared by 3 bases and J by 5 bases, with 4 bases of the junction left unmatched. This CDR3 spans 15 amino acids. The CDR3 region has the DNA TGTGCCAGCAGCGGACTAGCGGGGCTCGACAATGAGCAGTTCTTC. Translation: CASSGLAGLDNEQFF.

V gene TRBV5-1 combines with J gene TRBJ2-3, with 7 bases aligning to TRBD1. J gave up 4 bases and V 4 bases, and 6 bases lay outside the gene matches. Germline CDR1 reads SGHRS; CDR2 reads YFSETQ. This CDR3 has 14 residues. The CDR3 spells CASSPRGLADTQYF. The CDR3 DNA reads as TGCGCCAGCAGCCCGAGGGGGCTTGCAGATACGCAGTATTTT.

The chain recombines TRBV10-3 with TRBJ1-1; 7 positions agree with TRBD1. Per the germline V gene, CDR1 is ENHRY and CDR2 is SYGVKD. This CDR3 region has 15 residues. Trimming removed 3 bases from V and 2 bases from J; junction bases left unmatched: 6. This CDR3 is CAISDPGTANTEAFF. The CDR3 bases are TGTGCCATCAGTGATCCCGGGACAGCCAACACTGAAGCTTTCTTT.

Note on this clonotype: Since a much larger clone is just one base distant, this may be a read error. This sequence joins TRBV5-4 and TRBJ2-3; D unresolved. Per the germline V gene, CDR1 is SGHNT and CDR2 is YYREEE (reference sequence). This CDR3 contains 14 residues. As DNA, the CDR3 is TGTGCCAACAGCCCGGACGGCCGCACAGATACGCAGTATTTT. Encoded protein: CANSPDGRTDTQYF.

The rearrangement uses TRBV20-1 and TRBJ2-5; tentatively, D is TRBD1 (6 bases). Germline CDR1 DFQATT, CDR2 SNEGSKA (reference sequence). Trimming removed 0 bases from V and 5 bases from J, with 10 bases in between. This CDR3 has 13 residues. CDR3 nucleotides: TGCAGTGCTAGAGACAGGGGAAGGGAGACCCAGTACTTC. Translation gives CSARDRGRETQYF.

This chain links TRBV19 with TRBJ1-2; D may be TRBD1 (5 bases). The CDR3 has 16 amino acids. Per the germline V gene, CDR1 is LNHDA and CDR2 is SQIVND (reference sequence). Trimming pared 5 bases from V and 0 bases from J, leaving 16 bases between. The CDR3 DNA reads TGTGCCAGTAGTCCGTATGGGGCAATCGCTAACTATGGCTACACCTTC. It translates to CASSPYGAIANYGYTF.

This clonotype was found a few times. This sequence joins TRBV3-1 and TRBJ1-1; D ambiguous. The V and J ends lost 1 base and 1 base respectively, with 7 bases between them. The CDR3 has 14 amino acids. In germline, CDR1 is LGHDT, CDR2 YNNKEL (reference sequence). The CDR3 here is CASSQVSSNTEAFF. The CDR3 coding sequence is TGTGCCAGCAGCCAAGTCTCCTCGAACACTGAAGCTTTCTTT.

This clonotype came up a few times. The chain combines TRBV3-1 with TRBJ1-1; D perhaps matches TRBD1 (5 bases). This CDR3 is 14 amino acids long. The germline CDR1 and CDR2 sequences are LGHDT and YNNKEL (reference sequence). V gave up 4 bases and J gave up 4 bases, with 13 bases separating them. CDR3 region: CASSPLGTGTEAFF. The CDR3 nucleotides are TGTGCCAGCAGCCCCCTGGGGACTGGCACTGAAGCTTTCTTT. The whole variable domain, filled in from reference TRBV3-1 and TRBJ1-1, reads DTAVSQTPKYLVTQMGNDKSIKCEQNLGHDTMYWYKQDSKKFLKIMFSYNNKELIINETVPNRFSPKSPDKAHLNLHINSLELGDSAVYFCASSPLGTGTEAFFGQGTRLTVV.

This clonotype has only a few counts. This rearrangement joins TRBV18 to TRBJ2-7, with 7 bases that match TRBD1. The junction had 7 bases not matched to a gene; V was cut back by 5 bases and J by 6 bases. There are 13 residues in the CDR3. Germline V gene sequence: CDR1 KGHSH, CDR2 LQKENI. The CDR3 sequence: CASSYSTGREQYV. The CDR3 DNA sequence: TGTGCCAGCTCATATTCGACAGGGCGCGAGCAGTACGTC.

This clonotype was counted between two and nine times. The CDR3 sequence is CASSERRGGLGEQFF. In nucleotides, the CDR3 is TGCGCCAGCAGTGAGCGGCGGGGGGGCCTTGGTGAGCAGTTCTTC. The V call is TRBV10-1, the J call TRBJ2-1; TRBD2 agrees at 9 bases. Germline V gives CDR1 WNHNN, CDR2 SYGVQD (reference sequence). CDR3 size: 15 residues. The trim removed 2 bases at V and 9 bases at J, leaving 8 bases unmatched.

The CDR3 spells CSVVVDYGYTF. CDR3 sequence (DNA): TGCAGCGTCGTAGTAGACTATGGCTACACCTTC. The chain employs TRBV29-1 and TRBJ1-2, with D hard to call. Trimming removed 6 bases at V and 3 bases at J, with 8 bases between. Germline-derived CDR1 and CDR2 are SQVTM and ANQGSEA. The CDR3 loop spans 11 amino acids.

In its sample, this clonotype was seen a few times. In DNA, the CDR3 is TGCGCCAGCAGCCAGCAGGAGGGTTCCACTGAAGCTTTCTTT. Translated, it gives CASSQQEGSTEAFF. The chain uses TRBV4-1 and TRBJ1-1; D is undetermined. Deletions cut 3 bases from V and 4 bases from J, with 12 bases between. This CDR3 is 14 amino acids long. Germline V lookup: CDR1 MGHRA, CDR2 YSYEKL.